This TCR beta chain was profiled in a study of T cells in Graves' hyperthyroidism and ophthalmopathy. Study details: Peripheral blood was collected at initial diagnosis, before any treatment.

From RNA transcripts, TCR beta CDR3 regions were amplified. HTBI primers were employed in a first-round RT-PCR of the TCR CDR3. A single record per CDR3 protein comes from TCRdb applying MiXCR to the multiplex PCR reads. The data contain about 410,000 distinct CDR3 sequences, roughly 15% of them singletons. Subjects with ophthalmopathy showed a Clinical Activity Score no lower than 3, a NOSPECS grade no lower than 4, and a duration shorter than 3 months. This clonotype has at least ten counts. Sequencing was carried out using blood. This sequence originates from a man aged 18 to 30 with Graves' ophthalmopathy.

CDR3 sequence: CASSTLAQVNEQFF. CDR3 nucleotides: TGTGCCAGCAGCACCCTAGCGCAGGTCAATGAGCAGTTCTTC. The chain links TRBV7-8 to TRBJ2-1; possible D gene TRBD2, 6 bases. The CDR3 consists of 14 residues. Trimming left V 5 bases short and J 6 bases short, with 14 bases between. Germline loops: CDR1 SGHVS, CDR2 FQNEAQ.